These 20 T cell receptor beta chains originate from one sample sequenced in a study of OX40 agonist ivuxolimab in advanced cancers. Assay used: immunoSEQ multiplex PCR; TCRdb lists only in-frame clones, some missing. Among approximately 77,000 clones listed, 85% to 95% were seen once. The sequenced sample was CD4+ or CD8+ T cells sorted from blood, obtained in a trial of the OX40 agonist ivuxolimab. Receptors originate from an adult with an advanced solid tumor such as melanoma, head and neck, liver or kidney cancer.

The chain couples TRBV18 to TRBJ2-2, with D perhaps TRBD1 (7 bases). V dropped 1 base and J dropped 5 bases, with 11 bases sitting between them. Germline V CDR1 and CDR2: KGHSH, LQKENI. The CDR3 length is 15 residues. In DNA form, the CDR3 reads TGTGCCAGCTCACCACGACAGGGAGGTACCGGGGAGCTGTTTTTT. This encodes CASSPRQGGTGELFF. Drawing the rest from reference TRBV18 and TRBJ2-2, the complete variable domain is NAGVMQNPRHLVRRRGQEARLRCSPMKGHSHVYWYRQLPEEGLKFMVYLQKENIIDESGMPKERFSAEFPKEGPSILRIQQVVRGDSAAYFCASSPRQGGTGELFFGEGSRLTVL.

The chain joins TRBV7-2 to TRBJ2-7; D gene uncertain. Between the trimmed V and J ends, which lost 1 base and 2 bases, there was a span of 12 bases. Germline V gene data show CDR1 as SGHTA and CDR2 as FQGNSA. CDR3 length: 15 amino acids. DNA of the CDR3: TGTGCCAGCAGCTTAGAAGGGAACAAGGCCTACGAGCAGTACTTC. Translating gives CASSLEGNKAYEQYF.

The chain joins TRBV5-4 to TRBJ2-3; D is perhaps TRBD1 (6 bases). Trimming removed 0 bases at V and 6 bases at J, with 8 bases between. CDR1 SGHNT and CDR2 YYREEE come from the germline V gene (reference sequence). The CDR3 covers 13 residues. CDR3 bases: TGTGCCAGCAGCTTGGCTAGGGGGGATACGCAGTATTTT. Translating gives CASSLARGDTQYF. The full variable domain, completed using reference TRBV5-4 and TRBJ2-3, is ETGVTQSPTHLIKTRGQQVTLRCSSQSGHNTVSWYQQALGQGPQFIFQYYREEENGRGNFPPRFSGLQFPNYSSELNVNALELDDSALYLCASSLARGDTQYFGPGTRLTVL.

J is TRBJ2-7 and V is TRBV7-3; perhaps TRBD1 as D (5 bases). Trimming removed 5 bases at V and 2 bases at J, with 16 bases between. The CDR3 sequence is 15 residues long. CDR1 and CDR2 (germline): SGHTA, FQGTGA. In nucleotides, the CDR3 is TGTGCCAGCAGCAGGCCTAGGGGCGCACCCTACGAGCAGTACTTC. It yields the protein CASSRPRGAPYEQYF.

The chain couples TRBV30 to TRBJ1-6; 9 nucleotides line up with TRBD1. Germline V CDR1 and CDR2: GTSNPN, SVGIG (reference sequence). This CDR3 spans 13 amino acids. V lost 8 bases and J lost 4; bases outside the gene matches: 3. CDR3 DNA: TGTGCCACCGGGACAGGGTATAATTCACCCCTCCACTTT. Its translation: CATGTGYNSPLHF.

The chain links TRBV7-2 to TRBJ1-5; D gene ambiguous. CDR3 size: 13 residues. V shed 2 bases and J shed 7 bases, with 9 bases lying between them. CDR1 and CDR2 (germline): SGHTA, FQGNSA. The CDR3 loop is CASSLIAGQPQHF. The CDR3 coding sequence is TGTGCCAGCAGCTTAATCGCGGGGCAGCCCCAGCATTTT.

This clone has a single count. This chain uses TRBV5-6 with TRBJ2-5; D is perhaps TRBD2 (5 bases). Between the trimmed V and J ends, which lost 2 bases and 7 bases, there was a span of 9 bases. This CDR3 has 12 residues. The germline gives CDR1 SGHDT, CDR2 YYEEEE. CDR3 loop: CASSLVRGTQYF. The CDR3 DNA reads TGTGCCAGCAGCTTAGTCCGGGGGACCCAGTACTTC.

In this sample, this clone turned up a few times. The V and J genes are TRBV6-5 and TRBJ1-1, with no clear D. Germline CDR1 and CDR2: MNHEY and SVGAGI. The CDR3 runs 11 residues. Trimming pared 6 bases from V and 0 bases from J, leaving 2 bases between. The CDR3 is CASRMNTEAFF. As DNA, the CDR3 is TGTGCCAGCAGAATGAACACTGAAGCTTTCTTT.

The V gene is TRBV6-1, the J gene TRBJ2-1; 8 bases fit TRBD2. V was clipped by 2 bases and J by 8 bases; unmatched bases: 11. Germline V CDR1 and CDR2: MNHNS, SASEGT. This CDR3 has 16 amino acids. This CDR3 is CASSENLAGIYYEQFF. The CDR3 coding sequence is TGTGCCAGCAGTGAAAACCTAGCGGGTATTTACTATGAGCAGTTCTTC.

The sample holds a few counts of this clone. This chain uses TRBV7-8 with TRBJ2-7; no reliable D call. From germline, CDR1 is SGHVS and CDR2 FQNEAQ. Trimming left V 5 bases short and J 0 bases short, with 5 bases between. CDR3 length: 12 residues. DNA for the CDR3: TGTGCCAGCAGCCCCCACTCCTACGAGCAGTACTTC. It codes for CASSPHSYEQYF.

The rearrangement links TRBV7-9 to TRBJ1-2, with 10 bases lining up with TRBD1. V trimming: 5 bases; J trimming: 7 bases; junction bases outside the gene matches: 4. The CDR3 has 13 amino acids. Looked up from germline, CDR1 is SEHNR and CDR2 is FQNEAQ (reference sequence). DNA of the CDR3: TGTGCCAGCAGCCTGACAGGGGGCACTGGCTACACCTTC. Translating gives CASSLTGGTGYTF.

The DNA of the CDR3 is TGTGCCGCAAGGGATAACCCAGGTACCGGGGAGCTGTTTTTT. Amino acids: CAARDNPGTGELFF. V is TRBV2 and J is TRBJ2-2, with D uncertain. The CDR3 is 14 residues long. The V gene's germline CDR1 is SNHLY and CDR2 FYNNEI. The V end lost 11 bases, the J end lost 5 bases, and 18 bases lay between the germline ends.

V and J are TRBV7-2 and TRBJ2-7, with D perhaps TRBD2 (6 bases). Germline CDR1 and CDR2: SGHTA and FQGNSA. This CDR3 spans 14 amino acids. Trimming shortened V by 5 bases and J by 3 bases, and 14 bases separated the two germline ends. The CDR3 protein is CASSKDAGHYEQYF. The CDR3 nucleotides are TGTGCCAGCAGCAAAGACGCGGGGCACTACGAGCAGTACTTC.

The chain uses TRBV6-5 and TRBJ1-1; 10 bases are shared with TRBD1. The V segment lost 4 bases and the J segment 1 base; nucleotides outside the gene matches: 0. Germline lookup yields CDR1 MNHEY and CDR2 SVGAGI. The CDR3 loop spans 14 amino acids. The CDR3 DNA reads TGTGCCAGCAGTTGGGACAGGGGGAACACTGAAGCTTTCTTT. It yields the protein CASSWDRGNTEAFF.

The chain recombines TRBV7-2 with TRBJ2-3; 7 bases are a match to TRBD2. The CDR3 spans 15 residues. Per the germline V gene, CDR1 is SGHTA and CDR2 is FQGNSA. The trim removed 2 bases at V and 0 bases at J, leaving 2 bases unmatched. CDR3 sequence reads: CASSLLAASTDTQYF. The CDR3 DNA follows: TGTGCCAGCAGCTTACTAGCGGCAAGCACAGATACGCAGTATTTT.

The chain recombines TRBV5-6 with TRBJ2-1; TRBD2 matches 16 bases. Germline CDR1 reads SGHDT; CDR2 reads YYEEEE. The junction had 3 bases not matched to a gene; V was cut back by 4 bases and J by 2 bases. This CDR3 is 17 amino acids long. This chain's CDR3 is CASSQGLAGGTYNEQFF. The CDR3 DNA reads TGTGCCAGCAGCCAGGGACTAGCGGGAGGGACCTACAATGAGCAGTTCTTC.

The genes are TRBV18 and TRBJ2-7, with D maybe TRBD1 (6 bases). The CDR3 has 13 amino acids. In germline, CDR1 is KGHSH, CDR2 LQKENI. V lost 5 bases and J lost 2, with 10 bases in between. This CDR3 is CASSEDRTYEQYF. The CDR3 DNA reads TGTGCCAGCTCAGAAGACAGGACCTACGAGCAGTACTTC.

The chain employs TRBV4-2 and TRBJ2-7; 10 bases fit TRBD2. CDR1 and CDR2 from the germline V gene are LGHNA and YNFKEQ. The CDR3 spans 19 residues. V dropped 4 bases and J dropped 0; count of bases not matched to a gene: 15. The CDR3 coding sequence is TGTGCCAGCAGCCGTTCTATAATAGCGGGAGGACAACCCTCCTACGAGCAGTACTTC. This sequence encodes CASSRSIIAGGQPSYEQYF.

This clone showed up just once. The chain employs TRBV6-5 and TRBJ2-1, with D possibly matching TRBD2 (6 bases). Trimming cost V 6 bases and J 9 bases, with 21 bases left between them. Per germline, CDR1 MNHEY and CDR2 SVGAGI. The CDR3 is 15 residues long. This chain's CDR3 is CASRFTSREKGEQFF. The DNA of the CDR3 is TGTGCCAGCAGGTTTACGTCCCGGGAGAAAGGTGAGCAGTTCTTC.

This chain links TRBV11-1 with TRBJ2-5; D call uncertain. Germline-derived CDR1 and CDR2 are SGHAT and FQDESV (reference sequence). Trimming took off 6 bases at V and 2 bases at J, with 7 bases between the two ends. The CDR3 length is 12 residues. The CDR3 loop reads CASRAAQETQYF. Here the CDR3 DNA reads TGTGCCAGCAGGGCAGCACAAGAGACCCAGTACTTC.